This TCR beta chain emerged from a study of CD8+ T cells in alopecia areata. General study results and limits: Tofacitinib significantly lowered scalp clonality and expanded CD8+ clones among the top 100. Scalp sample sequencing also detects resident alphabeta T cells of normal skin.

As the sequencing template, cDNA was produced by extracting RNA and reverse transcribing it. Profiling relied on immunoSEQ multiplex PCR, and the TCRdb table lists in-frame clones only, not all of them. The data contain roughly 100,000 clones, 61% of them singletons. A note on this clone: Antigen unknown.

Indicated treatment: oral pan-JAK inhibitor, 5-10 mg twice daily. CDR1 is SQVTM and CDR2 is ANQGSEA in the germline V gene. V was shortened by 7 bases and J by 0 bases, with 13 bases between the two germline ends. The CDR3 is 13 amino acids. The sequence was collected from a human donor with alopecia areata. Sequenced here: CD8+ T cells sorted from blood, sampled at week 4, from a patient treated with tofacitinib. The V call is TRBV29-1, the J call TRBJ2-7; TRBD1 might be the D (5 bases). The DNA for the CDR3 is TGCAGCGCGGACCCGACAGCCTCCTACGAGCAGTACTTC. Its translation: CSADPTASYEQYF.